A selection of T cell receptor beta chains follows, all from one sample in a study of cytomegalovirus exposure and HLA in healthy donors. Assay used: immunoSEQ multiplex PCR; TCRdb lists only in-frame clones, some missing. The sample contains about 160,000 clones, more than 70% of which appear only once. Sequences were obtained from PBMCs. The receptors were gathered from a man aged 55 to 70 in good health and CMV-seronegative. CDR3s include the opening cysteine and the closing phenylalanine or tryptophan. D genes are given only for firm matches. Rows may omit the clone size; those that give it use once, few, many or a size class.

abundance	v_gene	d_gene	j_gene	CDR3nt	CDR3aa
-	TRBV5-4	TRBD2	TRBJ2-2	TGTGCCAGCAACAACGGCGGGGGAAACACCGGGGAGCTGTTTTTT	CASNNGGGNTGELFF
-	TRBV19	TRBD2	TRBJ2-7	TGTGCCAGTAGTTACCAGGGAGGGTACGAGCAGTACTTC	CASSYQGGYEQYF
once	TRBV5-1	-	TRBJ2-3	TGCGCCAGCAGCTTGGCAATAGCTGGCACAGATACGCAGTATTTT	CASSLAIAGTDTQYF
-	TRBV6-5	-	TRBJ2-1	TGTGCCAGCAGCTTCAGGGGCTCGAATGAGCAGTTCTTC	CASSFRGSNEQFF
-	TRBV30	TRBD1	TRBJ1-5	TGTGCCTGGAGTTTGGGGACAGGGCGCAATCAGCCCCAGCATTTT	CAWSLGTGRNQPQHF
-	TRBV6-1	TRBD2	TRBJ2-1	TGTGCCAGCAGTGTCAGAGGATTTCTAGCGGGGGGACTCAATGAGCAGTTCTTC	CASSVRGFLAGGLNEQFF
-	TRBV27	-	TRBJ2-7	TGTGCCAGCAGATCAGGGGTCAACCCAGGGAACGAGCAGTACTTC	CASRSGVNPGNEQYF
once	TRBV2	TRBD2	TRBJ2-5	TGTGCCAGCAGTCCGACTAGCGGTTCTCCTGGGGAGACCCAGTACTTC	CASSPTSGSPGETQYF
-	TRBV7-2	-	TRBJ1-2	TGTGCCAGCAGCTTAGACGGGGGGAGGTACTATGGCTACACCTTC	CASSLDGGRYYGYTF
-	TRBV5-6	-	TRBJ2-3	TGTGCCAGCAGTTACACAACAGGGTACACAGATACGCAGTATTTT	CASSYTTGYTDTQYF
-	TRBV4-1	-	TRBJ2-2	TGCGCCAGCAGCCAGGAAACCGGCCAGAGCGTTACCGGGGAGCTGTTTTTT	CASSQETGQSVTGELFF
-	TRBV9	-	TRBJ2-6	TGTGCCAGCAGCGTAGTGTCGTTGGGGGGGGCCGGGGCCAACGTCCTGACTTTC	CASSVVSLGGAGANVLTF
-	TRBV28	-	TRBJ2-5	TGTGCCAGCAGCTCCCTGGGGGGCGCGGGGGAGGAGACCCAGTACTTC	CASSSLGGAGEETQYF
-	TRBV27	-	TRBJ2-5	TGTGCCAGACGCCGGGGGCGGGGGAAAGAGACCCAGTACTTC	CARRRGRGKETQYF